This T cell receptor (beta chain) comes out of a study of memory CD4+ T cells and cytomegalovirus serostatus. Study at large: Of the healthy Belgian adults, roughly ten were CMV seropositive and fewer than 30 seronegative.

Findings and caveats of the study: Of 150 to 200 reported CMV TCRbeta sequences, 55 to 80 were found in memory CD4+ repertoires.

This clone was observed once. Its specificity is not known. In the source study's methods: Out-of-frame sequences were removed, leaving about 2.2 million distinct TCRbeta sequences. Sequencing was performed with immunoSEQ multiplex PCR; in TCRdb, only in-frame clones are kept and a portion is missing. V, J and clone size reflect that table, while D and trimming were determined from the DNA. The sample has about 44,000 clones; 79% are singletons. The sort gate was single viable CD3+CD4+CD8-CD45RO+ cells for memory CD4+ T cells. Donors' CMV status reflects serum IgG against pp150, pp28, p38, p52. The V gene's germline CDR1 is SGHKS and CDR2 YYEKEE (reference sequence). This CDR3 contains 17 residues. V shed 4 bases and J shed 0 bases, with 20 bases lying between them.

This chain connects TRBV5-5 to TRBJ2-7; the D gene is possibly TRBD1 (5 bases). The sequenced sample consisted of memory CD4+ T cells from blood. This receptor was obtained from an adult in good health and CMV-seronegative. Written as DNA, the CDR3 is TGTGCCAGCAGCCCGCTGTGGGGCAGCAGTTTCTCCTACGAGCAGTACTTC. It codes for CASSPLWGSSFSYEQYF.